This T cell receptor beta chain originates from a study of regulatory T cells in long-lasting Graves disease. Across the study: Graves' patients, newly diagnosed, had taken antithyroid drugs under 3 months.

The table lists this clonotype with a few counts. Time point given: newly diagnosed GD, antithyroid drugs for less than 3 months. PBMC RNA served as the TCR library source. The TCR beta library used iRepertoire HTBI primers with Arm-PCR amplification of CDR3. TCRdb analysed the multiplex PCR reads with MiXCR anew, one entry per CDR3 protein. This sample has 400,000 to 450,000 distinct CDR3 sequences; about 15% occur once, and the top ten carry around 17%. The CDR3 runs to 15 residues. Trimming cost V 4 bases and J 0 bases, with 10 bases left between them. CDR1 MNHEY and CDR2 SVGAGI come from the germline V gene. The same sample was also studied in work on T cells in Graves' hyperthyroidism and ophthalmopathy. That work contributes: No ophthalmopathy progression within 18 months constituted stable Graves' hyperthyroidism. The TCR CDR3 was amplified in a first-round RT-PCR using the HTBI primer set. Ophthalmopathy and stable hyperthyroidism were told apart by a 13 V-J model.

This material consisted of peripheral blood mononuclear cells (PBMCs), taken at new diagnosis, from a patient treated with antithyroid drugs. This clonotype was obtained from a woman in her 30s with Graves disease. The chain joins TRBV6-5 to TRBJ2-1; D unresolved. CDR3 DNA sequence: TGTGCCAGCAGTTTCGTACATATCTCCTACAATGAGCAGTTCTTC. Residues: CASSFVHISYNEQFF.